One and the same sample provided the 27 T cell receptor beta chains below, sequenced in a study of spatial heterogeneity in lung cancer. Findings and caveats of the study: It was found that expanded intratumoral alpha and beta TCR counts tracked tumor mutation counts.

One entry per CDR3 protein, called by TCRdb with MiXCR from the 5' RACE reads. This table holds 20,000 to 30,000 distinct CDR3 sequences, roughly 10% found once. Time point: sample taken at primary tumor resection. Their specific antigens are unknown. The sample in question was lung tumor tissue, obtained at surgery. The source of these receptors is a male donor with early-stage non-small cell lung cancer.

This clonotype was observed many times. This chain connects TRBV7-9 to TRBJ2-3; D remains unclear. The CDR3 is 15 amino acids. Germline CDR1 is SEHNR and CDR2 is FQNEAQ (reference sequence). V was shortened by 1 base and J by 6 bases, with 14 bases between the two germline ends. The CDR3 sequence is CASSLVLGHPDTQYF. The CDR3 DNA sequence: TGTGCCAGCAGCTTAGTTCTCGGCCACCCGGATACGCAGTATTTT.

This chain's CDR3 is CASSPEASGPYNEQFF. As DNA, the CDR3 is TGTGCCAGCAGCCCAGAGGCTAGCGGCCCCTACAATGAGCAGTTCTTC. The chain links TRBV28 to TRBJ2-1, with 7 bases matching TRBD2. The CDR3 sequence is 16 residues long. Losses at the gene ends were 6 bases for V and 2 bases for J; bases not matched to a gene: 10. In germline, CDR1 is MDHEN, CDR2 SYDVKM.

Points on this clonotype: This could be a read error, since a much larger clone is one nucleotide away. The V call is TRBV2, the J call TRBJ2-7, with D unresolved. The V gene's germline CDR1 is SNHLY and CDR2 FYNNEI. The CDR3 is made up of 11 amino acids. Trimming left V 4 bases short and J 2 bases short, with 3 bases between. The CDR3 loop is CASSVTYEQYF. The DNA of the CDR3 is TGTGCCAGCAGTGTCACCTACGAGCAGTACTTC. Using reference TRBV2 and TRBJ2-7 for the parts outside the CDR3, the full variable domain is EPEVTQTPSHQVTQMGQEVILRCVPISNHLYFYWYRQILGQKVEFLVSFYNNEISEKSEIFDDQFSVERPDGSNFTLKIRSTKLEDSAMYFCASSVTYEQYFGPGTRLTVT.

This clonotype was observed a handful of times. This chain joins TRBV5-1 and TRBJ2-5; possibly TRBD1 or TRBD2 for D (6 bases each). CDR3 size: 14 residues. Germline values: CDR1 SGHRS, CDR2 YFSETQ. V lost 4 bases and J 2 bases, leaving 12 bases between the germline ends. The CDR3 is CASSVGGTQETQYF. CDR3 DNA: TGCGCCAGCAGCGTAGGGGGGACACAAGAGACCCAGTACTTC. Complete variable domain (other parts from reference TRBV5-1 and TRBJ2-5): KAGVTQTPRYLIKTRGQQVTLSCSPISGHRSVSWYQQTPGQGLQFLFEYFSETQRNKGNFPGRFSGRQFSNSRSEMNVSTLELGDSALYLCASSVGGTQETQYFGPGTRLLVL.

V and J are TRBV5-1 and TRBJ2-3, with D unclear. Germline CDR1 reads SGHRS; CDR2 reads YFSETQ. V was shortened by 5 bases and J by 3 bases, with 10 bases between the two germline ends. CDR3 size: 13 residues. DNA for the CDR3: TGCGCCAGCAGTCCAGAGGTAACAGATACGCAGTATTTT. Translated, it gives CASSPEVTDTQYF.

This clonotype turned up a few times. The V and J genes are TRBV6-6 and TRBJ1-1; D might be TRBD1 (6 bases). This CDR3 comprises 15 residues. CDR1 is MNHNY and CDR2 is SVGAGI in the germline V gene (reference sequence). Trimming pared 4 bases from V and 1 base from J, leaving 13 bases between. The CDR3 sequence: CASSLRGAGNTEAFF. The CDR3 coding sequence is TGTGCCAGCAGTTTAAGGGGGGCAGGGAACACTGAAGCTTTCTTT.

CDR3 amino acids: CASSVGPDGYEQYF. The CDR3 DNA sequence: TGTGCCAGCAGCGTAGGACCCGACGGCTACGAGCAGTACTTC. This chain uses TRBV9 with TRBJ2-7; D is ambiguous. V shed 0 bases and J shed 3 bases, with 10 bases lying between them. The CDR3 sequence is 14 residues long. The germline V gene has CDR1 SGDLS and CDR2 YYNGEE.

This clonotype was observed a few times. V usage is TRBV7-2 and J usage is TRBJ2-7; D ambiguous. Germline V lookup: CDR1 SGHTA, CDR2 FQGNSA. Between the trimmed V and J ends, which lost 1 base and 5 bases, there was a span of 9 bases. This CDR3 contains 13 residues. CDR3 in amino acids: CASSLVYTDEQYF. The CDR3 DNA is TGTGCCAGCAGCTTAGTATATACGGACGAGCAGTACTTC.

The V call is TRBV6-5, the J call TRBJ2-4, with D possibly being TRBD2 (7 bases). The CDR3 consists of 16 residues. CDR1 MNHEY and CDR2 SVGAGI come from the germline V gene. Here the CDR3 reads CTRRGRRFEAKNIQYF. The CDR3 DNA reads TGTACTCGGCGGGGGCGTAGATTTGAGGCCAAAAACATTCAGTACTTC.

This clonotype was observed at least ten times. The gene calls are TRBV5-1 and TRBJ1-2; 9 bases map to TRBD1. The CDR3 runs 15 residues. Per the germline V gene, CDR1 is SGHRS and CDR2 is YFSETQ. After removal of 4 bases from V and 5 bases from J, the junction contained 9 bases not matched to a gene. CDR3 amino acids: CASSHSGTGRYGYTF. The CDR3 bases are TGCGCCAGCAGCCACTCCGGGACAGGGCGGTATGGCTACACCTTC.

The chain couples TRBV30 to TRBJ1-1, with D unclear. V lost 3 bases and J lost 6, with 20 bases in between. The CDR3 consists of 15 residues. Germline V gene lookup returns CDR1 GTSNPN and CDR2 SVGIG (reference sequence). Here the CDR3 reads CAWREGSTGEAEAFF. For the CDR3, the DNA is TGTGCCTGGAGAGAAGGGTCTACCGGGGAGGCTGAAGCTTTCTTT.

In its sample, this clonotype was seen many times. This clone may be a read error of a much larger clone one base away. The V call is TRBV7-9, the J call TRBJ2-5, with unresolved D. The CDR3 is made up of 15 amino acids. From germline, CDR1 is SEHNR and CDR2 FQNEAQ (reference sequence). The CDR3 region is CASSFFGQLQQTQYF. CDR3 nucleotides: TGTGCCAGCAGCTTTTTCGGGCAGCTCCAACAGACCCAGTACTTC.

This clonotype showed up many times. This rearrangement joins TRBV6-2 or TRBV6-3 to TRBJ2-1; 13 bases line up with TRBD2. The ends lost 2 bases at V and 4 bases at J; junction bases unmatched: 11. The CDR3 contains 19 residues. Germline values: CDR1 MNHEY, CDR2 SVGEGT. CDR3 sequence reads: CASSYPTSGRAAGYNEQFF. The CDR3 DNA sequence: TGTGCCAGCAGTTACCCAACTAGCGGGAGGGCCGCGGGGTACAATGAGCAGTTCTTC.

The CDR3 DNA sequence: TGTGCCAGCAGTGGTCTGGGGTCTGTCCAAGAGACCCAGTACTTC. Encoded protein: CASSGLGSVQETQYF. The V gene is TRBV6-5, the J gene TRBJ2-5; D ambiguous. The CDR3 runs to 15 residues. Trimming removed 5 bases from V and 1 base from J, with 14 bases in between. The germline V gene encodes CDR1 MNHEY and CDR2 SVGAGI.

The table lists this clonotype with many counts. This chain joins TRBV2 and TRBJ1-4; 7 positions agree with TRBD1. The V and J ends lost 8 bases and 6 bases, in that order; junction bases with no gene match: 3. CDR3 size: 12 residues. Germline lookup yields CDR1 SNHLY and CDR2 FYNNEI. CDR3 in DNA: TGTGCCAGCCGACAGGGTTATGAAAAACTGTTTTTT. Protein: CASRQGYEKLFF.

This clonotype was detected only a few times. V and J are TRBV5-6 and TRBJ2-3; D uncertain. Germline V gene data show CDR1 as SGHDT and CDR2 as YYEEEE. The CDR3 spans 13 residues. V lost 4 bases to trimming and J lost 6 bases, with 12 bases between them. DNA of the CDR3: TGTGCCAGCAGCCCCAACATTATGGATACGCAGTATTTT. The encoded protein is CASSPNIMDTQYF.

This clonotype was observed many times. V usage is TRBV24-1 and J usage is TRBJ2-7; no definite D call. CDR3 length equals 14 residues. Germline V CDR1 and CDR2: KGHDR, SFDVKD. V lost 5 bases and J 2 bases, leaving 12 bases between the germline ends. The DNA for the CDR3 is TGTGCCACCAGTGCTAGGGCCAGTCCCTACGAGCAGTACTTC. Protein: CATSARASPYEQYF.

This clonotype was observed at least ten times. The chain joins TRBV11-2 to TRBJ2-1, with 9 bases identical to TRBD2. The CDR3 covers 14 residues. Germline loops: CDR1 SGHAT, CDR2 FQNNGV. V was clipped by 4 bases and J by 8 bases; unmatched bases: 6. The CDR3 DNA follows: TGTGCCAGCAGCTCCTCCGGGACTAGCTATGAGCAGTTCTTC. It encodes CASSSSGTSYEQFF.

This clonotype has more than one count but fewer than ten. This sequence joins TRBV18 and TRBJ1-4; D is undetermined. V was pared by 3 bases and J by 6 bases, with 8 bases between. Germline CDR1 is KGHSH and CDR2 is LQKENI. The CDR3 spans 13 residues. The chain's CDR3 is CASSPSMYEKLFF. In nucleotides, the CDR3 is TGTGCCAGCTCACCCTCCATGTATGAAAAACTGTTTTTT.

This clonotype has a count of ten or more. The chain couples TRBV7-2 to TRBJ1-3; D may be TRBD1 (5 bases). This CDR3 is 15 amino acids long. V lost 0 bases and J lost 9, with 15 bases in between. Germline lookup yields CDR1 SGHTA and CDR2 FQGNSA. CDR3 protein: CASSLAGAIAGTIYF. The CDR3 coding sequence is TGTGCCAGCAGCTTAGCAGGGGCGATCGCAGGCACCATATATTTT.

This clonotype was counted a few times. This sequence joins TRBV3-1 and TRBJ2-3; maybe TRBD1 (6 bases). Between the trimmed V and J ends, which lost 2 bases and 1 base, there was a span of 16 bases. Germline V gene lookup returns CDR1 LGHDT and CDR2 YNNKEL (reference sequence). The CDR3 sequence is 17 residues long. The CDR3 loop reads CASSQYGTFYRTDTQYF. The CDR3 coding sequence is TGTGCCAGCAGCCAATACGGGACATTTTACCGCACAGATACGCAGTATTTT.

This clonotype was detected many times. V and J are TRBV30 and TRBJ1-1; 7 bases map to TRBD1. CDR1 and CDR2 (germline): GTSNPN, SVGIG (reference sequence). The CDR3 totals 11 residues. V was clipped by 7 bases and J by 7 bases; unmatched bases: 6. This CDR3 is CASAGGGEAFF. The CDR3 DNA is TGTGCCTCGGCAGGGGGAGGTGAAGCTTTCTTT.

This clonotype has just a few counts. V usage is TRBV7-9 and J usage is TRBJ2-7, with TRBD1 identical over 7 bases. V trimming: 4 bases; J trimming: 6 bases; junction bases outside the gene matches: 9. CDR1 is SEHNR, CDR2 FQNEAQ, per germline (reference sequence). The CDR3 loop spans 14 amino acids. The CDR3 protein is CASSSRQGEGEQYF. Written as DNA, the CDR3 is TGTGCCAGCAGCTCGAGACAGGGAGAAGGCGAGCAGTACTTC.

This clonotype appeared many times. In nucleotides, the CDR3 is TGTGCCAGCAGTGCGGACCCCGACAGGGAAAAGACCCAGTACTTC. It is translated as CASSADPDREKTQYF. The chain joins TRBV28 to TRBJ2-5; 7 bases match TRBD1. CDR3 length: 15 amino acids. Germline loops: CDR1 MDHEN, CDR2 SYDVKM. Trimming removed 5 bases from V and 6 bases from J; junction bases left unmatched: 12.

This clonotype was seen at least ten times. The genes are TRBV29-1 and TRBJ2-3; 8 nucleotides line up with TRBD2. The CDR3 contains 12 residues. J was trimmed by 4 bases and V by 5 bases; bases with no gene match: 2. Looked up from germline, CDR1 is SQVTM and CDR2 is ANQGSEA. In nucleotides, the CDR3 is TGCAGCGTTAGAGCGGGAGCAGATACGCAGTATTTT. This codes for CSVRAGADTQYF.

CDR3 DNA: TGTGCCACCCAGGATCGGATCCACGAGCAGTACTTC. Translating gives CATQDRIHEQYF. V gene TRBV10-3 combines with J gene TRBJ2-7; D ambiguous. V shed 10 bases and J shed 5 bases, with 15 bases lying between them. This CDR3 spans 12 amino acids. From germline, CDR1 is ENHRY and CDR2 SYGVKD.

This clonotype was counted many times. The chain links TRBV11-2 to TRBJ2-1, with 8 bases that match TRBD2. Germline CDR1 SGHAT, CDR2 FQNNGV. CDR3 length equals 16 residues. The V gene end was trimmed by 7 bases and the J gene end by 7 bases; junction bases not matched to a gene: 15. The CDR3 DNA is TGTGCCAGCATGGTGCTGCGCGGGGGGCCTGGGAATGAGCAGTTCTTC. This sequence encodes CASMVLRGGPGNEQFF.